Reported below is one T cell receptor beta chain. This specimen belongs to a study of cytomegalovirus exposure and HLA in healthy donors. Study summary: The approximately 100 million unique TCR beta sequences, from roughly 170 million T cells, were found by an earlier analysis.

Between the trimmed V and J ends, which lost 9 bases and 3 bases, there was a span of 10 bases. Germline lookup yields CDR1 MDHEN and CDR2 SYDVKM. The CDR3 runs 12 residues. Primers for the PCR totalled 60 Vbeta and 13 Jbeta. Authors' processing steps: Around 10 million shared chains were among approximately 80 million unique TCR beta chains counted in a later analysis. This table comes from immunoSEQ multiplex PCR, and its TCRdb copy is limited to in-frame clones, with some not included. V and J calls and clone size follow that table, whereas D and trimming were derived from the DNA. The sample has fewer than 80,000 clones; approximately 61% are singletons.

The chain carries TRBV28 and TRBJ2-3; D is undetermined. The sample consisted of PBMCs. This sequence was found in a woman between 45 and 60 years old in good health and CMV-seropositive. The CDR3: CASPGRTDTQYF. As DNA, the CDR3 is TGTGCCAGTCCAGGAAGGACAGATACGCAGTATTTT.